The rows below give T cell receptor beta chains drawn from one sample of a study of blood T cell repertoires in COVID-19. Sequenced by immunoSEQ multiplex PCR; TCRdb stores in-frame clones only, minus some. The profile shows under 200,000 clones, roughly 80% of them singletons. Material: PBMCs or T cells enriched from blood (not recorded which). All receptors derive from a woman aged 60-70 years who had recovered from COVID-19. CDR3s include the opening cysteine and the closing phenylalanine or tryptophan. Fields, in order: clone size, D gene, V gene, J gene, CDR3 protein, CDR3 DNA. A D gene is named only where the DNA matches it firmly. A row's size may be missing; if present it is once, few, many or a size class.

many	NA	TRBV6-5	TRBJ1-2	CASRSPDSFGYTF	TGTGCCAGCAGATCACCCGACAGTTTTGGCTACACCTTC
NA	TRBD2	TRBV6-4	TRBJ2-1	CANPPSGGAHEQFF	TGTGCCAACCCCCCGAGCGGGGGGGCCCATGAGCAGTTCTTC
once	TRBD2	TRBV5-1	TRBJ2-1	CASSSGLAVDGEQFF	TGCGCCAGCAGCAGTGGACTAGCGGTGGATGGTGAGCAGTTCTTC
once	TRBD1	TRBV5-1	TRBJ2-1	CASSPQGAFNEQFF	TGCGCCAGCAGCCCACAGGGGGCTTTCAATGAGCAGTTCTTC
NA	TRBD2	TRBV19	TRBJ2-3	CASSGGDPSTDTQYF	TGTGCCAGTAGTGGGGGGGACCCTAGCACAGATACGCAGTATTTT
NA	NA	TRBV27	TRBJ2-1	CASSLVGSRNEQFF	TGTGCCAGCAGTTTAGTGGGGAGTCGGAATGAGCAGTTCTTC
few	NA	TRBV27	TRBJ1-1	CASSPRTERNTEAFF	TGTGCCAGCAGTCCTCGGACAGAACGGAACACTGAAGCTTTCTTT
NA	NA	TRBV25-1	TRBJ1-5	CASSESAGRDNQPQHF	TGTGCCAGCAGTGAATCCGCAGGGAGGGACAATCAGCCCCAGCATTTT
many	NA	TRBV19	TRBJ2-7	CASSMGYDTSYEQYF	TGTGCCAGTAGTATGGGCTACGACACCTCCTACGAGCAGTACTTC
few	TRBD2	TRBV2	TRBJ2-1	CASTLAGGFKGEQFF	TGTGCCAGCACCCTAGCGGGGGGGTTTAAGGGTGAGCAGTTCTTC
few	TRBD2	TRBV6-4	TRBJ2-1	CASSDHGTSGGRRFF	TGTGCCAGCAGTGACCATGGGACTAGCGGGGGGCGGAGGTTCTTC
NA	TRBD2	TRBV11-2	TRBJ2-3	CASSHIAGFADTQYF	TGTGCCAGCAGCCATATAGCGGGGTTTGCGGATACGCAGTATTTT
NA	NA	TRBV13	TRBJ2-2	CASSQRGFNTGELFF	TGTGCCAGCAGCCAGAGAGGGTTTAACACCGGGGAGCTGTTTTTT
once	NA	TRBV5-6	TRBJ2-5	CASSLDLSTSPQYF	TGTGCCAGCAGCTTGGATTTAAGTACTAGCCCCCAGTACTTC